The 14 T cell receptor beta chains given below trace back to one sample, sequenced in a study of blood T cell repertoires in COVID-19. Produced via immunoSEQ multiplex PCR; TCRdb's table is partial and in-frame only. In the table there are around 300,000 clones, around 90% of which are singletons. The specimen sequenced was peripheral blood. These receptors came from a man over 45 with acute or convalescent COVID-19.

In DNA form, the CDR3 reads TGCGCCAGCAGGAACTCCCGCGGGGGGGCCCATACCTATGGCTACACCTTC. Translation gives CASRNSRGGAHTYGYTF. The chain joins TRBV4-1 to TRBJ1-2; D is perhaps TRBD1 (6 bases). Trimming took 6 bases from V and 4 from J, leaving 24 bases between them. CDR3 length equals 17 residues. The germline V gene encodes CDR1 MGHRA and CDR2 YSYEKL.

The V call is TRBV6-6, the J call TRBJ1-4; no clear D gene. With 4 bases removed from V and 8 bases from J, the gap between germline ends came to 11 bases. The CDR3 length is 13 residues. Germline CDR1 is MNHNY and CDR2 is SVGAGI (reference sequence). The DNA of the CDR3 is TGTGCCAGCAGTTTTCGGAGAGGGGAAAAACTGTTTTTT. Amino acid sequence: CASSFRRGEKLFF.

The chain joins TRBV27 to TRBJ1-1; D gene unclear. The CDR3 has 14 amino acids. Germline V lookup: CDR1 MNHEY, CDR2 SMNVEV (reference sequence). V lost 2 bases, J lost 7 bases, and 14 bases lay in between. The CDR3 bases are TGTGCCAGCAGTTTAGGGCAGGCCCCTCGTGAAGCTTTCTTT. It codes for CASSLGQAPREAFF.

This chain uses TRBV9 with TRBJ2-7; possibly TRBD2 for D (6 bases). CDR1 and CDR2 from the germline V gene are SGDLS and YYNGEE. The CDR3 totals 13 residues. V dropped 1 base and J dropped 4 bases, with 9 bases sitting between them. Written as DNA, the CDR3 is TGTGCCAGCAGCGTATATGGAGGGTACGAGCAGTACTTC. Amino acids: CASSVYGGYEQYF.

The J gene is TRBJ1-6, the V gene TRBV6-2 or TRBV6-3, with D maybe TRBD1 (5 bases). Trimming shortened V by 2 bases and J by 6 bases, and 11 bases separated the two germline ends. The CDR3 runs 15 residues. Germline lookup yields CDR1 MNHEY and CDR2 SVGEGT. Here the CDR3 reads CASSYRAGFNSPLHF. CDR3 in DNA: TGTGCCAGCAGTTACCGGGCAGGGTTTAATTCACCCCTCCACTTT.

This clone appeared a single time. The V and J genes are TRBV7-6 and TRBJ1-6; 9 nucleotides line up with TRBD1. The CDR3 runs to 18 residues. Germline CDR1 and CDR2: SGHVS and FNYEAQ. V shed 5 bases and J 1 base; nucleotides not matched to a gene: 9. The CDR3 loop is CASSPGTGFGSYNSPLHF. The CDR3 bases are TGTGCCAGCAGCCCCGGGACAGGGTTTGGTTCCTATAATTCACCCCTCCACTTT. Looking up the rest from reference TRBV7-6 and TRBJ1-6 gives the full variable domain: GAGVSQSPRYKVTKRGQDVALRCDPISGHVSLYWYRQALGQGPEFLTYFNYEAQQDKSGLPNDRFSAERPEGSISTLTIQRTEQRDSAMYRCASSPGTGFGSYNSPLHFGNGTRLTVT.

The chain uses TRBV5-1 and TRBJ1-1; TRBD1 agrees at 8 bases. This CDR3 contains 14 residues. Germline trimming cut 4 bases from V and 7 bases from J; bases unmatched to any gene: 9. Germline V CDR1 and CDR2: SGHRS, YFSETQ. The CDR3 region has the DNA TGCGCCAGCAGCCCTGTACAGGGGGTAAGTGAAGCTTTCTTT. Protein product: CASSPVQGVSEAFF.

This clone turned up a few times. The CDR3 sequence is CASSSHGARGNSPLHF. In nucleotides, the CDR3 is TGCGCCAGCAGCTCCCACGGGGCCCGGGGGAATTCACCCCTCCACTTT. The V call is TRBV5-1, the J call TRBJ1-6; D may be TRBD1 (5 bases). Germline lookup yields CDR1 SGHRS and CDR2 YFSETQ. Deletions cut 3 bases from V and 7 bases from J, with 17 bases between. The CDR3 sequence is 16 residues long.

V is TRBV9 and J is TRBJ2-3; possibly TRBD2 for D (5 bases). Between the trimmed V and J ends, which lost 0 bases and 0 bases, there was a span of 11 bases. This CDR3 contains 16 residues. The V gene's germline CDR1 is SGDLS and CDR2 YYNGEE. CDR3 in DNA: TGTGCCAGCAGCGTAGACCGGGGTCGGAGCACAGATACGCAGTATTTT. Translated: CASSVDRGRSTDTQYF.

V and J are TRBV25-1 and TRBJ1-3, with D perhaps TRBD1 (5 bases). Germline lookup yields CDR1 MGHDK and CDR2 SYGVNS. This CDR3 is built from 15 residues. The V end was cut by 1 base, the J end by 1 base, with 8 bases between. Here the CDR3 DNA reads TGTGCCAGCAGTGAATTGGGGGGGTCTGGAAACACCATATATTTT. Residues: CASSELGGSGNTIYF.

The chain combines TRBV5-4 with TRBJ2-3; 7 bases fit TRBD2. CDR3 length equals 16 residues. The V segment lost 3 bases and the J segment 2 bases; nucleotides outside the gene matches: 9. From germline, CDR1 is SGHNT and CDR2 YYREEE (reference sequence). The CDR3 DNA reads as TGTGCCAGCAGCTGGGCGGGGGAGAACCCCACAGATACGCAGTATTTT. Its translation: CASSWAGENPTDTQYF.

The genes are TRBV19 and TRBJ2-2; TRBD1 matches at 8 bases. The CDR3 loop spans 15 amino acids. Germline V gene lookup returns CDR1 LNHDA and CDR2 SQIVND (reference sequence). Trimming cost V 6 bases and J 6 bases; bases outside gene matches: 9. The CDR3 region is CASRRTGLRAGELFF. The CDR3 DNA is TGTGCCAGTAGACGGACAGGGCTAAGGGCCGGGGAGCTGTTTTTT.

The chain joins TRBV5-1 to TRBJ2-1; TRBD2 is a possible D gene (5 bases). Germline V gene data show CDR1 as SGHRS and CDR2 as YFSETQ. V was shortened by 5 bases and J by 4 bases, with 16 bases between the two germline ends. The CDR3 consists of 15 residues. The CDR3 sequence: CASSLEGVVYNEQFF. The CDR3 DNA reads as TGCGCCAGCAGTCTCGAGGGAGTCGTTTACAATGAGCAGTTCTTC.

The chain has TRBV15 and TRBJ2-7; TRBD1 aligns across 11 bases. V was clipped by 1 base and J by 7 bases; unmatched bases: 6. Per the germline V gene, CDR1 is LNHNV and CDR2 is YYDKDF (reference sequence). The length of the CDR3 is 15 residues. The CDR3 DNA is TGTGCCACCAGCAGAGCGGACAGGGGGCATGAAGAGCAGTACTTC. It encodes CATSRADRGHEEQYF.